Shown below are 19 T cell receptor beta chains from a single sample sequenced in a study of T cell repertoires in cytomegalovirus infection. No antigen is known for these receptors. MiXCR, run by TCRdb on the reads, gives a single entry per CDR3 protein. The profile shows 900,000 to 950,000 distinct CDR3 sequences, about 33% of them singletons. Sequencing was performed on cultured CD8+ T cells from PBMCs, taken from culture after CMV antigen stimulation. The receptors were sampled from a human donor in good health (CMV status not recorded). Some clones in this sample may be carry-over from other donors' samples.

This clonotype has just a few counts. The gene calls are TRBV5-1 and TRBJ2-1; TRBD2 matches at 8 bases. Germline CDR1 and CDR2: SGHRS and YFSETQ. This CDR3 region has 15 residues. The trim removed 5 bases at V and 7 bases at J, leaving 11 bases unmatched. The CDR3 loop reads CASSGAGGFPNEQFF. In DNA, the CDR3 is TGCGCCAGCAGTGGGGCGGGGGGCTTCCCTAATGAGCAGTTCTTC.

To note about this clonotype: At one of its ends the junction is not consistent with the germline gene, which may arise from a read error. The rearrangement joins TRBV7-8 to TRBJ2-1; TRBD1 aligns across 10 bases. Germline assignment: CDR1 SGHVS and CDR2 FQNEAQ. The CDR3 runs 15 residues. As DNA, the CDR3 is TGTACCAGCAGCTCAGACAGGGGGCCAGTCATATCGCAGTTCTTC. It yields the protein CTSSSDRGPVISQFF.

This clonotype is a singleton in its sample. V is TRBV27 and J is TRBJ2-3, with 10 nucleotides matching TRBD1. Per the germline V gene, CDR1 is MNHEY and CDR2 is SMNVEV (reference sequence). CDR3 size: 16 residues. Trimming cost V 3 bases and J 5 bases; bases outside gene matches: 8. For the CDR3, the DNA is TGTGCCAGCAGTTTCCGACAGGGGGCCTTGGGAGATACGCAGTATTTT. Its translation: CASSFRQGALGDTQYF.

The chain couples TRBV7-9 to TRBJ2-5; 9 bases are a match to TRBD1. Germline lookup yields CDR1 SEHNR and CDR2 FQNEAQ (reference sequence). The ends lost 6 bases at V and 1 base at J; junction bases unmatched: 12. This CDR3 region has 17 residues. Written as DNA, the CDR3 is TGTGCCAGCAGAGAAGGACAGGGGCCTGCGATCCAAGAGACCCAGTACTTC. It translates to CASREGQGPAIQETQYF.

The chain links TRBV2 to TRBJ1-2, with no clear D. CDR3 length: 10 residues. CDR1 and CDR2 (germline): SNHLY, FYNNEI. The V end was cut by 7 bases, the J end by 7 bases, with 7 bases between. CDR3 residues: CASMRGGYTF. CDR3 DNA sequence: TGTGCCAGCATGCGGGGTGGCTACACCTTC.

This clonotype was counted a few times. The chain uses TRBV28 and TRBJ2-5; no clear D. The CDR3 is made up of 14 amino acids. Trimming left V 11 bases short and J 2 bases short, with 18 bases between. Germline assignment: CDR1 MDHEN and CDR2 SYDVKM. CDR3 protein: CAGQSNSRQETQYF. As DNA, the CDR3 is TGTGCCGGCCAGAGTAATAGCAGGCAAGAGACCCAGTACTTC. Variable domain in full (rest from reference TRBV28 and TRBJ2-5): DVKVTQSSRYLVKRTGEKVFLECVQDMDHENMFWYRQDPGLGLRLIYFSYDVKMKEKGDIPEGYSVSREKKERFSLILESASTNQTSMYLCAGQSNSRQETQYFGPGTRLLVL.

This clonotype turned up a few times. This chain uses TRBV27 with TRBJ1-1, with D maybe TRBD1 (5 bases). The CDR3 loop spans 14 amino acids. Per germline, CDR1 MNHEY and CDR2 SMNVEV (reference sequence). The germline V and J ends were trimmed by 4 bases and 5 bases, with 14 bases remaining between them. The CDR3: CASSYGASGTEAFF. CDR3 sequence (DNA): TGTGCCAGCAGTTACGGGGCTTCGGGGACTGAAGCTTTCTTT.

This clonotype has more than one count but fewer than ten. The chain has TRBV19 and TRBJ2-1, with a weak D call TRBD2 (6 bases). The CDR3 covers 15 residues. The V end lost 3 bases, the J end lost 5 bases, and 14 bases lay between the germline ends. CDR1 is LNHDA, CDR2 SQIVND, per germline (reference sequence). The CDR3 region is CASSIRLEINNEQFF. The CDR3, as DNA: TGTGCCAGTAGTATCCGACTAGAAATTAACAATGAGCAGTTCTTC. Supplemented by reference TRBV19 and TRBJ2-1, the full variable domain reads DGGITQSPKYLFRKEGQNVTLSCEQNLNHDAMYWYRQDPGQGLRLIYYSQIVNDFQKGDIAEGYSVSREKKESFPLTVTSAQKNPTAFYLCASSIRLEINNEQFFGPGTRLTVL.

The V call is TRBV29-1, the J call TRBJ1-2; D possibly corresponds to TRBD1 (5 bases). The CDR3 loop spans 15 amino acids. Trimming shortened V by 6 bases and J by 2 bases, and 19 bases separated the two germline ends. CDR1 and CDR2 (germline): SQVTM, ANQGSEA. CDR3 sequence (DNA): TGCAGCGTACGAGGGACGACCGATAAAAACTATGGCTACACCTTC. This codes for CSVRGTTDKNYGYTF.

The rearrangement links TRBV7-9 to TRBJ2-7; D perhaps matches TRBD1 (5 bases). The germline V and J ends were trimmed by 5 bases and 1 base, with 15 bases remaining between them. Germline V gene sequence: CDR1 SEHNR, CDR2 FQNEAQ (reference sequence). The CDR3 contains 15 residues. The CDR3 protein is CASSPPAGPSYEQYF. For the CDR3, the DNA is TGTGCCAGCAGCCCCCCGGCAGGGCCGTCCTACGAGCAGTACTTC.

The chain combines TRBV15 with TRBJ1-5; D is unclear. Germline assignment: CDR1 LNHNV and CDR2 YYDKDF (reference sequence). This CDR3 has 13 residues. With 1 base removed from V and 6 bases from J, the gap between germline ends came to 7 bases. In nucleotides, the CDR3 is TGTGCCACCAGCAGAGTTGGAAGTCAGCCCCAGCATTTT. The encoded protein is CATSRVGSQPQHF.

This clonotype has at least ten counts. The chain carries TRBV5-5 and TRBJ1-1; D ambiguous. CDR1 and CDR2 from the germline V gene are SGHKS and YYEKEE (reference sequence). The CDR3 consists of 13 residues. Trimming shortened V by 5 bases and J by 7 bases, and 15 bases separated the two germline ends. The CDR3: CASSPNHGGEAFF. The CDR3 DNA sequence: TGTGCCAGCAGTCCGAACCACGGAGGTGAAGCTTTCTTT.

This clonotype was detected a few times. This chain joins TRBV28 and TRBJ2-4; 7 bases line up with TRBD2. Germline V gene data show CDR1 as MDHEN and CDR2 as SYDVKM. This CDR3 has 15 residues. The junction had 7 bases not matched to a gene; V was cut back by 6 bases and J by 2 bases. The CDR3 loop is CASRPPGGTKNIQYF. CDR3 in DNA: TGTGCCAGCAGACCCCCCGGGGGGACCAAAAACATTCAGTACTTC.

The chain couples TRBV12-3 or TRBV12-4 to TRBJ1-6; D is undetermined. Trimming shortened V by 6 bases and J by 7 bases, and 13 bases separated the two germline ends. This CDR3 has 14 residues. The CDR3 sequence: CASRLGEGNSPLHF. In nucleotides, the CDR3 is TGTGCCAGCAGGCTTGGGGAAGGCAATTCACCCCTCCACTTT.

For this clonotype: Mismatch with germline at one junction end may stem from a read error. This chain connects TRBV27 to TRBJ2-1; no clear D. Germline assignment: CDR1 MNHEY and CDR2 SMNVEV (reference sequence). The CDR3 loop spans 12 amino acids. This CDR3 reads CASSLPRQAWVF. The CDR3 coding sequence is TGTGCCAGCAGTTTACCCCGTCAGGCCTGGGTCTTC.

This clonotype was seen more than once but under ten times. This sequence joins TRBV6-1 and TRBJ2-7, with 13 bases identical to TRBD2. V gave up 5 bases and J gave up 6 bases; unmatched junction bases: 7. CDR3 length: 15 amino acids. The germline gives CDR1 MNHNS, CDR2 SASEGT. The CDR3, as DNA: TGTGCCAGCAGTACCCCGGGACTAGCGGGAAGCGAGCAGTACTTC. Translation gives CASSTPGLAGSEQYF.

This clonotype has only a few counts. CDR3 DNA: TGTGCCAGCAGTTACCCTCGAATGGGGGATACGCAGTATTTT. It codes for CASSYPRMGDTQYF. The chain employs TRBV6-2 or TRBV6-3 and TRBJ2-3; D not resolved. Germline V lookup: CDR1 MNHEY, CDR2 SVGEGT. V was clipped by 2 bases and J by 6 bases, with 12 bases between them. This CDR3 comprises 14 residues.

The chain uses TRBV27 and TRBJ2-2; D ambiguous. This CDR3 region has 14 residues. Per the germline V gene, CDR1 is MNHEY and CDR2 is SMNVEV (reference sequence). Trimming removed 0 bases at V and 1 base at J, with 3 bases between. In nucleotides, the CDR3 is TGTGCCAGCAGTTTATCCGTGAACACCGGGGAGCTGTTTTTT. Protein sequence: CASSLSVNTGELFF.

The V and J genes are TRBV28 and TRBJ1-2; D ambiguous. The CDR3 contains 15 residues. Per the germline V gene, CDR1 is MDHEN and CDR2 is SYDVKM. The V end lost 5 bases, the J end lost 6 bases, and 19 bases lay between the germline ends. CDR3: CASSPLGGSVDGYTF. The CDR3 DNA sequence: TGTGCCAGCAGTCCCCTGGGCGGATCGGTTGATGGCTACACCTTC.